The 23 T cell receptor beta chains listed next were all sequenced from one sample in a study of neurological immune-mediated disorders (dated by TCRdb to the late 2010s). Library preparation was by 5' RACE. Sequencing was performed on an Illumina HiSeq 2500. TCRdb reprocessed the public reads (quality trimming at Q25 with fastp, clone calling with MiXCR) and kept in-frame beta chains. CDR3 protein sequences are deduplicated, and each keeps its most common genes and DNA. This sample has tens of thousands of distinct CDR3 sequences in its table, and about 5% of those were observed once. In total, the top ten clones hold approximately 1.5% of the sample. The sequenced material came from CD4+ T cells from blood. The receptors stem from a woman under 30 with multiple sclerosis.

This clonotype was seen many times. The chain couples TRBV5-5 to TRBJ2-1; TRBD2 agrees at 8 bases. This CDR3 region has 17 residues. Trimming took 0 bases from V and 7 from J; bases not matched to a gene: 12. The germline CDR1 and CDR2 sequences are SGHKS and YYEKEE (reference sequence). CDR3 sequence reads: CASSLVGGSGTGNEQFF. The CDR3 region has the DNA TGTGCCAGCAGCTTGGTAGGGGGTAGCGGGACGGGAAATGAGCAGTTCTTC.

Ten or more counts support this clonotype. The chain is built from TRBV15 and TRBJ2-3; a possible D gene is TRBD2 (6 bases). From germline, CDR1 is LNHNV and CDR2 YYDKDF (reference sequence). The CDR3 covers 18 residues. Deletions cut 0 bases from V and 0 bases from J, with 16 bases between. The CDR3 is CATSRDLWDSQSTDTQYF. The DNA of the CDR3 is TGTGCCACCAGCAGAGACCTTTGGGACTCCCAAAGCACAGATACGCAGTATTTT.

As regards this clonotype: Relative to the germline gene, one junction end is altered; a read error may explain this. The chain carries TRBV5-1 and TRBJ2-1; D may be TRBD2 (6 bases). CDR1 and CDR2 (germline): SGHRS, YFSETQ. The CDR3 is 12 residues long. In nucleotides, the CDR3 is TGTGCCAGCAACTTGGCCGGGGGTGAGCAGTTCTTC. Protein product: CASNLAGGEQFF.

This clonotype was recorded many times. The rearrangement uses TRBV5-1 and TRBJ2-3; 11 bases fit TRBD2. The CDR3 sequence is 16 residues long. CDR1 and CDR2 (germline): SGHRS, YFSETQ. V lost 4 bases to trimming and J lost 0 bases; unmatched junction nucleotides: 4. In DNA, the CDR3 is TGCGCCAGCAGCCAAAGACTAGCGGGAAGCACAGATACGCAGTATTTT. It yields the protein CASSQRLAGSTDTQYF.

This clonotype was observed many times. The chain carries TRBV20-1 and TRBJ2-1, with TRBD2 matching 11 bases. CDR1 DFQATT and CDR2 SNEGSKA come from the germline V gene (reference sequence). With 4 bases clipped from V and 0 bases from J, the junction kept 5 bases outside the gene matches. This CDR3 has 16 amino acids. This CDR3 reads CSATVSGRVSYNEQFF. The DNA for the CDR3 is TGCAGTGCTACGGTTAGCGGGAGGGTCTCCTACAATGAGCAGTTCTTC.

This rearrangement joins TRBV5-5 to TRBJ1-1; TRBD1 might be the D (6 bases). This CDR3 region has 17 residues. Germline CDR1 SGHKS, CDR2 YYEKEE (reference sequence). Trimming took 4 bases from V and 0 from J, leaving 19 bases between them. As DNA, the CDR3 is TGTGCCAGCAGCACCAGTTCGGGGACACATATGAACACTGAAGCTTTCTTT. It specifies CASSTSSGTHMNTEAFF.

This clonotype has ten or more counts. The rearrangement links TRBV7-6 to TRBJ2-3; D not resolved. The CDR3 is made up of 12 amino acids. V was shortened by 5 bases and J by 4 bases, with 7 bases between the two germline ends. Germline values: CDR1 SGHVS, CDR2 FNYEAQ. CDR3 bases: TGTGCCAGCAGCACCCAGGCAGATACGCAGTATTTT. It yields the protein CASSTQADTQYF.

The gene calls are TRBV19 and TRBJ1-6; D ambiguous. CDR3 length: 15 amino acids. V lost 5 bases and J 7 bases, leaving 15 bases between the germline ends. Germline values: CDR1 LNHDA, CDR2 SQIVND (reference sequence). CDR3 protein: CASSRKTESNSPLHF. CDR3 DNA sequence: TGTGCCAGTAGTCGAAAGACGGAATCGAATTCACCCCTCCACTTT.

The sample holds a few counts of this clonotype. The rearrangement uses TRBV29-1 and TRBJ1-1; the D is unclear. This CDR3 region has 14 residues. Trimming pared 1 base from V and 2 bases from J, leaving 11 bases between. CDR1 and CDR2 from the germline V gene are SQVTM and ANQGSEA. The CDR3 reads CSVEGSLVNTEAFF. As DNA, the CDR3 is TGCAGCGTTGAAGGATCTCTGGTTAACACTGAAGCTTTCTTT.

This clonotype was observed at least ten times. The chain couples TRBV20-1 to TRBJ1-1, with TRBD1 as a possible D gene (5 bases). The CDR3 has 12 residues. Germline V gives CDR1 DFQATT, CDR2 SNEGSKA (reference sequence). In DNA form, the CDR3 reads TGCAGAGCATCTCAGGGTCACACTGAAGCTTTCTTT. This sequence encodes CRASQGHTEAFF.

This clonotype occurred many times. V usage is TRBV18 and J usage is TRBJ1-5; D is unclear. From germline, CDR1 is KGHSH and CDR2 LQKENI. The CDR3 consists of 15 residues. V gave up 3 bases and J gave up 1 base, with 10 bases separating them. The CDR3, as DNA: TGTGCCAGCTCACCCGTAGCTCAAAGCAATCAGCCCCAGCATTTT. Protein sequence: CASSPVAQSNQPQHF.

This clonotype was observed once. CDR3 sequence: CSARDRGEFF. The DNA for the CDR3 is TGCAGCGCCCGGGACAGGGGAGAGTTCTTC. V gene TRBV29-1 combines with J gene TRBJ2-1; 10 bases are shared with TRBD1. The CDR3 length is 10 residues. Germline V gene data show CDR1 as SQVTM and CDR2 as ANQGSEA. Trimming took 7 bases from V and 14 from J; bases not matched to a gene: 5.

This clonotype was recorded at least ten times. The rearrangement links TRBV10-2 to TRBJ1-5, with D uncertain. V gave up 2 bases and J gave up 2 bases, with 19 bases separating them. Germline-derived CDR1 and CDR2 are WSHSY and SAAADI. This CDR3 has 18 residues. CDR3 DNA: TGCGCCAGCAGTGAGATCCCGGGAATGGGCGTCGGCAATCAGCCCCAGCATTTT. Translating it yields CASSEIPGMGVGNQPQHF.

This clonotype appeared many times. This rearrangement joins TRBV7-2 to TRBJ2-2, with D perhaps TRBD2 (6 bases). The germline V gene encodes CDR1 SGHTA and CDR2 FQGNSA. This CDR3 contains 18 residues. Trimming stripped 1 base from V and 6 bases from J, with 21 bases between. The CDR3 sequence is CASSLVGGGATIAGELFF. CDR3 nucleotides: TGTGCCAGCAGCTTAGTTGGCGGCGGGGCCACAATCGCCGGGGAGCTGTTTTTT.

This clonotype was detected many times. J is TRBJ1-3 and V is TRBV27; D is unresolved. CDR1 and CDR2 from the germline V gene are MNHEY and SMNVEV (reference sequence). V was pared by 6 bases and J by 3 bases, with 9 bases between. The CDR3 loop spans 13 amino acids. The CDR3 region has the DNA TGTGCCAGCAGAAAGCGAGGTGGAAACACCATATATTTT. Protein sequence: CASRKRGGNTIYF.

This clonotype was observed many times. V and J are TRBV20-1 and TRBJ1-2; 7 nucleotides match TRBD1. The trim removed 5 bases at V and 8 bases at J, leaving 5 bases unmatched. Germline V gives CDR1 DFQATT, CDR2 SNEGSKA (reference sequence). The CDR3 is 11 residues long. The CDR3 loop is CSADRVDGYTF. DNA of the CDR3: TGCAGTGCTGACAGGGTAGACGGCTACACCTTC.

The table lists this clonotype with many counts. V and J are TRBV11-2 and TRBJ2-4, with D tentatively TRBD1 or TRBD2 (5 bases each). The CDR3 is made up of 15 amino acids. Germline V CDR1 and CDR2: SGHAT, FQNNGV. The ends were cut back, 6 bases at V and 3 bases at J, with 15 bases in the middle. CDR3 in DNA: TGTGCCAGCAGTCCCCCGGGACCGGTCAAAAACATTCAGTACTTC. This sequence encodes CASSPPGPVKNIQYF.

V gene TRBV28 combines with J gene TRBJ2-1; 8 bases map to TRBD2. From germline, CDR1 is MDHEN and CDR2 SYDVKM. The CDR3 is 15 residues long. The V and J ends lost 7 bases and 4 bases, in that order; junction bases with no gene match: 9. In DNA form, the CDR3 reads TGTGCCAGCACGCTTAACGCGGGGGGATACAATGAGCAGTTCTTC. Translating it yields CASTLNAGGYNEQFF.

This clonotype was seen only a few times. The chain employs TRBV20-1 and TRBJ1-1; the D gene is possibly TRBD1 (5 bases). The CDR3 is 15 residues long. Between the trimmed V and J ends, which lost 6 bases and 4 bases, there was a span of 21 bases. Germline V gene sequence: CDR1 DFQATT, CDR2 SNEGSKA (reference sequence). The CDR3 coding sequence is TGCAGTGCGGGGGGGGACCAGGGTTTGTCCACTGAAGCTTTCTTT. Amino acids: CSAGGDQGLSTEAFF.

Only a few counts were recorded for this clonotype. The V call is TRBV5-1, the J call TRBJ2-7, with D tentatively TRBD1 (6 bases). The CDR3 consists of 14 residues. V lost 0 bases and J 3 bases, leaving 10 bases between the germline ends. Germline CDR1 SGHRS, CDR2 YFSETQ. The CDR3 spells CASSLAAGVYEQYF. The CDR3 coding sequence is TGCGCCAGCAGCTTGGCGGCAGGGGTCTACGAGCAGTACTTC.

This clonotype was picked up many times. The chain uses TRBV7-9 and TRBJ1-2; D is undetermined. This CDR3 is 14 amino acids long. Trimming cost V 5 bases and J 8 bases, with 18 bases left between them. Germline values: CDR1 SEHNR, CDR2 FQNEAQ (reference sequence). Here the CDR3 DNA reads TGTGCCAGCAGCCCCAATTCGCCCTTAGGAGGCTACACCTTC. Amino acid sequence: CASSPNSPLGGYTF.

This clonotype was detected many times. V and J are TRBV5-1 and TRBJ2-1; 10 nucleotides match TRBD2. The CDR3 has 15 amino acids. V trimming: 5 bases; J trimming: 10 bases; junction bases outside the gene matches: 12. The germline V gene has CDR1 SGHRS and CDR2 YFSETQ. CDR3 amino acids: CASRYLAGEASEQFF. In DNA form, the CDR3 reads TGCGCCAGCAGATATCTAGCGGGAGAAGCCAGCGAGCAGTTCTTC.

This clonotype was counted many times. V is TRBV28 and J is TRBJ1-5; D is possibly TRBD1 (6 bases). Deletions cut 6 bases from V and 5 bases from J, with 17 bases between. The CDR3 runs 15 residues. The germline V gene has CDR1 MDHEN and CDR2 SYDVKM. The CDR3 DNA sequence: TGTGCCAGCAGACGCCGGGGAGGGGGGTATCAGCCCCAGCATTTT. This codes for CASRRRGGGYQPQHF. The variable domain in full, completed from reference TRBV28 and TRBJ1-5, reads DVKVTQSSRYLVKRTGEKVFLECVQDMDHENMFWYRQDPGLGLRLIYFSYDVKMKEKGDIPEGYSVSREKKERFSLILESASTNQTSMYLCASRRRGGGYQPQHFGDGTRLSIL.